The source of this TCR beta chain is a study of blood T cell repertoires in COVID-19. The repertoire was sequenced with immunoSEQ multiplex PCR; TCRdb's copy has only in-frame clones and lacks some. This sample has over 350,000 clones, with approximately 87% found just once. The CDR3 is made up of 14 amino acids. After removal of 3 bases from V and 6 bases from J, the junction contained 4 bases not matched to a gene. Germline V gene sequence: CDR1 KGHSH, CDR2 LQKENI. The chain employs TRBV18 and TRBJ2-1, with TRBD1 identical over 8 bases. The sample was PBMCs or T cells enriched from blood (not recorded which). The sequence was obtained from a woman between 50 and 59 years old who had recovered from COVID-19. CDR3 in DNA: TGTGCCAGCTCACCGGACAGGGTCAGCAATGAGCAGTTCTTC. It encodes CASSPDRVSNEQFF.